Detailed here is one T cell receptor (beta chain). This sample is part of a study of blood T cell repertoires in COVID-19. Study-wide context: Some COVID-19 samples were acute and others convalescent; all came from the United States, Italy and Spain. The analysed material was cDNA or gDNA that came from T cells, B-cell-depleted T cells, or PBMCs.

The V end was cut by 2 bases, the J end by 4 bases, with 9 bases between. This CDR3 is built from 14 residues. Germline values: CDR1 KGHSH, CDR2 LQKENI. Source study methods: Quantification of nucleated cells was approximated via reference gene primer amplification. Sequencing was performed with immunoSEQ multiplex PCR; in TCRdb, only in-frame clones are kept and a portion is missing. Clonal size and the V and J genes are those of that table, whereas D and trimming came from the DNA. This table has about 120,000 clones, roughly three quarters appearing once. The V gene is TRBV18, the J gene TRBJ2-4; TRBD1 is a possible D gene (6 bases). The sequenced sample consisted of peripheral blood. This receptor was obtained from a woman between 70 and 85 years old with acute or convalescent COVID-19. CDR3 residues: CASSPTGTKNIQYF. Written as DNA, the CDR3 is TGTGCCAGCTCACCAACAGGGACAAAAAACATTCAGTACTTC.